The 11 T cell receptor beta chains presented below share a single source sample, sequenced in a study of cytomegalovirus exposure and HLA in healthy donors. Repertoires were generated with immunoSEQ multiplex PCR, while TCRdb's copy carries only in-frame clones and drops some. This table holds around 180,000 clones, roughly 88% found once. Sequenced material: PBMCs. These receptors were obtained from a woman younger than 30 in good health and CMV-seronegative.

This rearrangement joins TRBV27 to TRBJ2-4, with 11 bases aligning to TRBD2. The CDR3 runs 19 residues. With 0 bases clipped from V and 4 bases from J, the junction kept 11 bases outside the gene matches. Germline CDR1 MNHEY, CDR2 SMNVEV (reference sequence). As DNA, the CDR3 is TGTGCCAGCAGTTTATCTCCGACTAGCGGGGCGGGGGAGAAAAACATTCAGTACTTC. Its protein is CASSLSPTSGAGEKNIQYF.

The CDR3 protein is CASSQRAGGPSGELFF. CDR3 nucleotide sequence: TGCGCCAGCAGCCAACGAGCGGGAGGGCCGTCCGGGGAGCTGTTTTTT. The chain recombines TRBV5-1 with TRBJ2-2, with 10 bases that match TRBD2. V dropped 4 bases and J dropped 6; count of bases not matched to a gene: 9. Germline values: CDR1 SGHRS, CDR2 YFSETQ. The CDR3 contains 16 residues.

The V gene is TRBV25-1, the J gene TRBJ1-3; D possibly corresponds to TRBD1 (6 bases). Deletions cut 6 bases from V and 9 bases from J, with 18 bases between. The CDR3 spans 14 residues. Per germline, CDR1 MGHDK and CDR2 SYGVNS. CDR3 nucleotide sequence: TGTGCCAGCAGGGAGACAGGTGCCAGGGGCACCATATATTTT. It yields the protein CASRETGARGTIYF.

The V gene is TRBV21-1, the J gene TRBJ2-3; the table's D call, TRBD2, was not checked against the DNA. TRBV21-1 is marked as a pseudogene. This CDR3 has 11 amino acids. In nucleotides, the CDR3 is TGTGCCAGCACCCCCGTAGATACGCAGTATTTT. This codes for CASTPVDTQYF.

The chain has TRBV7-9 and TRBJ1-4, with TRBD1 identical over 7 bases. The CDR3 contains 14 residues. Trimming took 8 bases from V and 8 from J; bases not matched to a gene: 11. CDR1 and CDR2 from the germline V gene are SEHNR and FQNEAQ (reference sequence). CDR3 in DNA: TGTGCCAGCGCTACCGGGACAGAGTGGGAAAAACTGTTTTTT. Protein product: CASATGTEWEKLFF.

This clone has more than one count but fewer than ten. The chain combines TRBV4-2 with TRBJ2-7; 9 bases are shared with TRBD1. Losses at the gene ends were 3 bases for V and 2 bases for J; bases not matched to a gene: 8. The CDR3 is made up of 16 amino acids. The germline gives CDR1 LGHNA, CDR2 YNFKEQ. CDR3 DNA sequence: TGTGCCAGCAGCCATGTTTGGGACAGGGAAACCTACGAGCAGTACTTC. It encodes CASSHVWDRETYEQYF.

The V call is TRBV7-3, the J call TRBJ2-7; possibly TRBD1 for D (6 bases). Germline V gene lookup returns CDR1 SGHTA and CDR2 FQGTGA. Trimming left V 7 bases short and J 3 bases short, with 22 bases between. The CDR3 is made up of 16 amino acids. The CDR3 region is CASNSKRPGQLYEQYF. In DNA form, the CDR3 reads TGTGCCAGCAACTCAAAACGACCCGGACAGCTCTACGAGCAGTACTTC.

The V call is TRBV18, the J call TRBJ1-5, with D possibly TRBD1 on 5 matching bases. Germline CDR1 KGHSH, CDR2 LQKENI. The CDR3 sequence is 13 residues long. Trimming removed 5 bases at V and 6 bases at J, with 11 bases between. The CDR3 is CASSTLGGQPQHF. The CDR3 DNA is TGTGCCAGCTCAACCCTGGGGGGTCAGCCCCAGCATTTT.

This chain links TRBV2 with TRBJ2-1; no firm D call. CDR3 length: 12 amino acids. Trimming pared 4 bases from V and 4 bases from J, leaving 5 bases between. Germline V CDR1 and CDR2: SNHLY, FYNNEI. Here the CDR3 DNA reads TGTGCCAGCAGTGCTATTTACAATGAGCAGTTCTTC. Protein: CASSAIYNEQFF.

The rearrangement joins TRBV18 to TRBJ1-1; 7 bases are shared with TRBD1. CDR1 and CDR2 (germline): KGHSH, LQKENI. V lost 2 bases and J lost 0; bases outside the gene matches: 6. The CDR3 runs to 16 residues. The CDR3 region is CASSPMTGMVNTEAFF. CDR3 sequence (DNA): TGTGCCAGCTCACCAATGACAGGGATGGTGAACACTGAAGCTTTCTTT.

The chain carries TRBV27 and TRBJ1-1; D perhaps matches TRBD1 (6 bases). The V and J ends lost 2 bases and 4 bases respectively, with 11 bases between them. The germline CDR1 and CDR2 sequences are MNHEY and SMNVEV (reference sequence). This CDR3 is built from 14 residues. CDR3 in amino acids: CASSLGGAVTEAFF. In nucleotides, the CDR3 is TGTGCCAGCAGTTTAGGGGGGGCGGTCACTGAAGCTTTCTTT.